The rows below give T cell receptor beta chains drawn from one sample of a study of identical twins. TCRdb reanalysed the 5' RACE reads using MiXCR and keeps one entry per CDR3 protein. The data contain approximately 700,000 distinct CDR3 sequences, roughly 18% of them singletons. The sample was also reused in another study, on T cells expressing NK-cell markers.

The sequenced sample consisted of PBMCs. The origin of the receptors is a woman aged 18-35 years in good health. Both conserved end residues are part of each CDR3. The D gene is left open where the match is weak. Clone size, where shown, is once, few, many, or a class for clones that have expanded.

D: TRBD1
size: few
length: 15
J: TRBJ2-2
V: TRBV6-5
DNA: TGTGCCAGCAGTTACAGACAGGGAGTCACCGGGGAGCTGTTTTTT
CDR3: CASSYRQGVTGELFF

D: NA
size: NA
length: 15
J: TRBJ2-3
V: TRBV20-1
DNA: TGCAGTGCCCCCGGGCCGGGACCACCCACAGATACGCAGTATTTT
CDR3: CSAPGPGPPTDTQYF

D: NA
size: few
length: 13
J: TRBJ2-1
V: TRBV12-3/TRBV12-4
DNA: TGTGCCAGCAGTTCACTCCTGTCGGGCGAGCAGTTCTTC
CDR3: CASSSLLSGEQFF

D: TRBD1
size: few
length: 15
J: TRBJ2-4
V: TRBV5-5
DNA: TGTGCCAGCAGCCGGGGACAGGCCTCACAAAACATTCAGTACTTC
CDR3: CASSRGQASQNIQYF

D: NA
size: NA
length: 15
J: TRBJ1-5
V: TRBV25-1
DNA: TGTGCCAGCAGTGACACGGGACGGAGCAATCAGCCCCAGCATTTT
CDR3: CASSDTGRSNQPQHF

D: NA
size: many
length: 12
J: TRBJ1-1
V: TRBV5-6
DNA: TGTGCCAGCAGCTGGGGGAGAAGGGATGCTTTCTTT
CDR3: CASSWGRRDAFF

D: TRBD1
size: NA
length: 15
J: TRBJ2-7
V: TRBV5-6
DNA: TGTGCCAGCAGCAAGGACACCGGGACAGGGGTCGAGCAGTACTTC
CDR3: CASSKDTGTGVEQYF

D: TRBD2
size: few
length: 14
J: TRBJ2-7
V: TRBV7-9
DNA: TGTGCCAGCAGCAACGCGGGGGGCGGAATCGAGCAGTACTTC
CDR3: CASSNAGGGIEQYF

D: NA
size: NA
length: 16
J: TRBJ2-2
V: TRBV20-1
DNA: TGCAGTGCTAGAGATCGGAGGGCAGGGACGGCCGGGGAGCTGTTTTTT
CDR3: CSARDRRAGTAGELFF

D: NA
size: NA
length: 9
J: TRBJ2-7
V: TRBV29-1
DNA: TGCAGCGTTGATCGCGAGCAGTACTTC
CDR3: CSVDREQYF

D: NA
size: NA
length: 13
J: TRBJ2-5
V: TRBV20-1
DNA: TGCAGTGCTACCAAACAGGGTCGGGAGACCCAGTACTTC
CDR3: CSATKQGRETQYF

D: NA
size: NA
length: 13
J: TRBJ1-4
V: TRBV3-1
DNA: TGTGCCAGCAGCCAATACGGTAATGAAAAACTGTTTTTT
CDR3: CASSQYGNEKLFF

D: TRBD2
size: few
length: 15
J: TRBJ2-7
V: TRBV20-1
DNA: TGCAGTGCTAGATCCCTAGCGGGAGGGCCCTACGAGCAGTACTTC
CDR3: CSARSLAGGPYEQYF

D: TRBD2
size: NA
length: 18
J: TRBJ2-3
V: TRBV12-3/TRBV12-4
DNA: TGTGCCAGCAGCTTAACCCGGGGACTAGCGACGGTCACAGATACGCAGTATTTT
CDR3: CASSLTRGLATVTDTQYF

D: TRBD1
size: many
length: 15
J: TRBJ1-6
V: TRBV5-1
DNA: TGCGCCAGCAGCTTGGGGGACAGAGATAATTCACCCCTCCACTTT
CDR3: CASSLGDRDNSPLHF

D: NA
size: NA
length: 11
J: TRBJ2-7
V: TRBV10-3
DNA: TGTGCCATCCCCCGCATGGGCGAGCAGTACTTC
CDR3: CAIPRMGEQYF

D: NA
size: few
length: 14
J: TRBJ2-3
V: TRBV20-1
DNA: TGCGGAACGCGAGGGCCATGGGGCACAGATACGCAGTATTTT
CDR3: CGTRGPWGTDTQYF

D: NA
size: few
length: 16
J: TRBJ1-2
V: TRBV18
DNA: TGTGCCAGCTCACCACCGGTCGTAGGTGGTTCCTATGGCTACACCTTC
CDR3: CASSPPVVGGSYGYTF

D: TRBD1
size: NA
length: 15
J: TRBJ1-3
V: TRBV12-3/TRBV12-4
DNA: TGTGCCAGCACTCCGACAGGGGGGTTTGGAAACACCATATATTTT
CDR3: CASTPTGGFGNTIYF

D: NA
size: few
length: 14
J: TRBJ2-3
V: TRBV20-1
DNA: TGCAGTGCTAGAGATCTTATGAGAACAGATACGCAGTATTTT
CDR3: CSARDLMRTDTQYF

D: TRBD2
size: few
length: 17
J: TRBJ2-3
V: TRBV9
DNA: TGTGCCAGCAGTTCTCAATCTAGCGGGTATAGCACAGATACGCAGTATTTT
CDR3: CASSSQSSGYSTDTQYF

D: TRBD2
size: NA
length: 16
J: TRBJ2-3
V: TRBV7-2
DNA: TGTGCCAGCAGCTTAGCGGGGACTAGCGGGATTGATACGCAGTATTTT
CDR3: CASSLAGTSGIDTQYF

D: NA
size: NA
length: 14
J: TRBJ2-5
V: TRBV6-1
DNA: TGTGCCAGCATGACGTGGGGGGGCATCGAGACCCAGTACTTC
CDR3: CASMTWGGIETQYF

D: NA
size: NA
length: 13
J: TRBJ2-5
V: TRBV5-1
DNA: TGCGCCAGCAGCTTGTTCCCTCAAGAGACCCAGTACTTC
CDR3: CASSLFPQETQYF

D: NA
size: few
length: 14
J: TRBJ2-1
V: TRBV14
DNA: TGTGCCAGCAGCCAAGCGAGGGACGGCAATGAGCAGTTCTTC
CDR3: CASSQARDGNEQFF

D: NA
size: NA
length: 13
J: TRBJ2-5
V: TRBV20-1
DNA: TGCAGTGCTAGGGCGGGGAGATTTGGGACCCAGTACTTC
CDR3: CSARAGRFGTQYF

D: NA
size: NA
length: 15
J: TRBJ2-3
V: TRBV12-3/TRBV12-4
DNA: TGTGCCAGCAGTCCCCGAGCCGGGCCCACAGATACGCAGTATTTT
CDR3: CASSPRAGPTDTQYF

D: NA
size: NA
length: 14
J: TRBJ1-1
V: TRBV12-5
DNA: TGTGCTAGTGGTTTGGGGGGGGTGAGGACTGAAGCTTTCTTT
CDR3: CASGLGGVRTEAFF

D: TRBD2
size: NA
length: 15
J: TRBJ2-2
V: TRBV5-1
DNA: TGCGCCAGCGTACCTAGCGGAGCGAACACCGGGGAGCTGTTTTTT
CDR3: CASVPSGANTGELFF